Shown below are 23 T cell receptor beta chains from a single sample sequenced in a study of OX40 agonist ivuxolimab in advanced cancers. Generated by immunoSEQ multiplex PCR, the TCRdb table keeps only in-frame clones and is missing some. The profile shows 35,000 or so clones, around 90% of them singletons. The sequences come from CD4+ or CD8+ T cells sorted from blood, collected in a trial of the OX40 agonist ivuxolimab. The receptors stem from an adult with an advanced solid tumor such as melanoma, head and neck, liver or kidney cancer.

V usage is TRBV28 and J usage is TRBJ2-1, with TRBD2 matching over 14 bases. The CDR3 consists of 16 residues. V was clipped by 6 bases and J by 1 base; unmatched bases: 2. Germline lookup yields CDR1 MDHEN and CDR2 SYDVKM. The CDR3 DNA follows: TGTGCCAGCAGGACTAGCGGGAGGGGGTCCTACAATGAGCAGTTCTTC. It specifies CASRTSGRGSYNEQFF. The whole variable domain, filled in from reference TRBV28 and TRBJ2-1, reads DVKVTQSSRYLVKRTGEKVFLECVQDMDHENMFWYRQDPGLGLRLIYFSYDVKMKEKGDIPEGYSVSREKKERFSLILESASTNQTSMYLCASRTSGRGSYNEQFFGPGTRLTVL.

This clone was seen a single time. This chain joins TRBV18 and TRBJ1-2; D may be TRBD1 (5 bases). This CDR3 has 13 residues. The germline gives CDR1 KGHSH, CDR2 LQKENI. V gave up 2 bases and J gave up 6 bases, with 10 bases separating them. Written as DNA, the CDR3 is TGTGCCAGCTCACCAAGCAGGGATGATGGCTACACCTTC. This translates into CASSPSRDDGYTF.

This clone has a single count. The chain joins TRBV7-9 to TRBJ1-5; 10 nucleotides line up with TRBD1. Germline V gene sequence: CDR1 SEHNR, CDR2 FQNEAQ (reference sequence). This CDR3 spans 15 amino acids. Trimming cost V 3 bases and J 4 bases; bases outside gene matches: 3. CDR3 loop: CASSLTGGSNQPQHF. For the CDR3, the DNA is TGTGCCAGCAGCTTGACAGGGGGCTCTAATCAGCCCCAGCATTTT.

The genes are TRBV5-4 and TRBJ1-3; the D gene is possibly TRBD1 (6 bases). Germline V CDR1 and CDR2: SGHNT, YYREEE (reference sequence). V gave up 3 bases and J gave up 0 bases, with 10 bases separating them. The CDR3 loop spans 15 amino acids. The CDR3 DNA reads as TGTGCCAGCAGCTCGGACAGCCTCTCTGGAAACACCATATATTTT. This gives the protein CASSSDSLSGNTIYF.

The chain uses TRBV7-3 and TRBJ2-6; D is tentatively TRBD1 or TRBD2 (5 bases each). Between the trimmed V and J ends, which lost 5 bases and 0 bases, there was a span of 11 bases. The germline V gene encodes CDR1 SGHTA and CDR2 FQGTGA. The CDR3 spans 16 residues. This chain's CDR3 is CASSRDGSSGANVLTF. CDR3 coding DNA: TGTGCCAGCAGCCGGGACGGCAGCTCTGGGGCCAACGTCCTGACTTTC.

The CDR3: CASSSRGPGANVLTF. For the CDR3, the DNA is TGTGCCAGTAGTTCACGGGGTCCTGGGGCCAACGTCCTGACTTTC. J is TRBJ2-6 and V is TRBV19; D is possibly TRBD2 (5 bases). CDR3 size: 15 residues. Germline CDR1 LNHDA, CDR2 SQIVND (reference sequence). Trimming removed 5 bases at V and 2 bases at J, with 10 bases between.

This clone has a single count. The chain links TRBV11-3 to TRBJ2-4, with 12 bases matching TRBD1. This CDR3 has 16 amino acids. Germline lookup yields CDR1 SGHNT and CDR2 YENEEA. V was pared by 5 bases and J by 2 bases, with 4 bases of the junction left unmatched. The CDR3: CASSVGTGGPKNIQYF. CDR3 DNA sequence: TGTGCCAGCAGCGTCGGGACAGGGGGCCCCAAAAACATTCAGTACTTC.

This rearrangement joins TRBV29-1 to TRBJ1-2; D is unresolved. CDR3 length: 12 amino acids. The germline V gene encodes CDR1 SQVTM and CDR2 ANQGSEA. Deletions cut 4 bases from V and 7 bases from J, with 13 bases between. CDR3 loop: CSVADRRGGYTF. Here the CDR3 DNA reads TGCAGCGTTGCCGATAGGCGTGGTGGCTACACCTTC.

The chain couples TRBV19 to TRBJ1-2, with no clear D. The V gene lost 3 bases and the J gene lost 7 bases, with 15 bases spanning the gap. CDR3 length: 14 amino acids. Germline V gives CDR1 LNHDA, CDR2 SQIVND (reference sequence). CDR3 nucleotide sequence: TGTGCCAGTAGTATCGAAGGGTGGTTTGGTGGCTACACCTTC. As protein: CASSIEGWFGGYTF.

The chain couples TRBV28 to TRBJ1-3; D is unclear. The CDR3 totals 12 residues. CDR1 is MDHEN and CDR2 is SYDVKM in the germline V gene. V dropped 10 bases and J dropped 6 bases, with 13 bases sitting between them. The CDR3 DNA sequence: TGTGCCACCAGAAAGGTCCTAAACACCATATATTTT. Translated: CATRKVLNTIYF.

The chain recombines TRBV7-9 with TRBJ2-7; no reliable D call. V was shortened by 5 bases and J by 2 bases, with 19 bases between the two germline ends. Looked up from germline, CDR1 is SEHNR and CDR2 is FQNEAQ (reference sequence). This CDR3 contains 16 residues. The CDR3 is CASSPGLAGRTYEQYF. CDR3 sequence (DNA): TGTGCCAGCAGCCCCGGCTTGGCAGGTCGGACCTACGAGCAGTACTTC.

The rearrangement uses TRBV5-4 and TRBJ1-2; possible D gene TRBD1, 6 bases. The CDR3 sequence is 20 residues long. The germline V and J ends were trimmed by 4 bases and 3 bases, with 31 bases remaining between them. Germline CDR1 and CDR2: SGHNT and YYREEE (reference sequence). The CDR3 DNA is TGTGCCAGCAGCCGGGGGTTGTCCGCCGGGGGGCAAGTTGCAGACTATGGCTACACCTTC. Its protein product is CASSRGLSAGGQVADYGYTF.

The gene calls are TRBV25-1 and TRBJ2-2; either TRBD1 or TRBD2 may fit D (5 bases each). V was shortened by 2 bases and J by 8 bases, with 15 bases between the two germline ends. This CDR3 is built from 15 residues. Germline V gene sequence: CDR1 MGHDK, CDR2 SYGVNS. In nucleotides, the CDR3 is TGTGCCAGCAGTGAAATGAGGGGCGGTTCTGGGGAGCTGTTTTTT. Translation: CASSEMRGGSGELFF.

The V gene is TRBV10-3, the J gene TRBJ1-1, with D unclear. V was cut by 7 bases and J by 5 bases, with 17 bases left in between. The CDR3 consists of 14 residues. CDR1 and CDR2 (germline): ENHRY, SYGVKD. The CDR3 is CAITAGREATEAFF. In DNA form, the CDR3 reads TGTGCCATCACCGCGGGAAGGGAGGCGACTGAAGCTTTCTTT.

V is TRBV4-1 and J is TRBJ1-2; a possible D gene is TRBD1 (6 bases). The germline V and J ends were trimmed by 2 bases and 3 bases, with 10 bases remaining between them. Looked up from germline, CDR1 is MGHRA and CDR2 is YSYEKL. There are 14 residues in the CDR3. CDR3 residues: CASSQQQGYYGYTF. CDR3 coding DNA: TGCGCCAGCAGCCAACAACAGGGTTACTATGGCTACACCTTC.

V usage is TRBV2 and J usage is TRBJ2-1; D unresolved. Deletions cut 7 bases from V and 8 bases from J, with 9 bases between. The CDR3 runs 11 residues. Germline V lookup: CDR1 SNHLY, CDR2 FYNNEI. The CDR3 loop reads CASTAFYEQFF. DNA of the CDR3: TGTGCCAGCACGGCCTTTTATGAGCAGTTCTTC. The variable domain in full, completed from reference TRBV2 and TRBJ2-1, reads EPEVTQTPSHQVTQMGQEVILRCVPISNHLYFYWYRQILGQKVEFLVSFYNNEISEKSEIFDDQFSVERPDGSNFTLKIRSTKLEDSAMYFCASTAFYEQFFGPGTRLTVL.

This chain links TRBV7-2 with TRBJ1-1; D is uncertain. The CDR3 extends over 15 amino acids. The V end lost 1 base, the J end lost 4 bases, and 13 bases lay between the germline ends. CDR1 SGHTA and CDR2 FQGNSA come from the germline V gene. The CDR3 reads CASSLDGDLGTEAFF. The CDR3 nucleotides read TGTGCCAGCAGCTTAGATGGGGATTTGGGCACTGAAGCTTTCTTT.

The chain carries TRBV9 and TRBJ2-7, with 9 bases aligning to TRBD1. The CDR3 runs to 15 residues. Trimming removed 2 bases from V and 1 base from J; junction bases left unmatched: 4. The germline CDR1 and CDR2 sequences are SGDLS and YYNGEE. CDR3 DNA sequence: TGTGCCAGCAGCGTGGGACAGGGACCTTCCTACGAGCAGTACTTC. This encodes CASSVGQGPSYEQYF.

The chain has TRBV28 and TRBJ2-3; TRBD1 matches 9 bases. The V and J ends lost 6 bases and 1 base, in that order; junction bases with no gene match: 5. Germline V CDR1 and CDR2: MDHEN, SYDVKM. The CDR3 length is 15 residues. The DNA for the CDR3 is TGTGCCAGCAGCCCACAGGGGGCCGGCACAGATACGCAGTATTTT. It yields the protein CASSPQGAGTDTQYF.

Only one count was recorded for this clone. CDR3 nucleotide sequence: TGTGCCAGCAGCTCCTTGACTAGCGGGAGGTACAATGAGCAGTTCTTC. Its protein is CASSSLTSGRYNEQFF. This chain links TRBV7-2 with TRBJ2-1, with TRBD2 matching 13 bases. The CDR3 is 16 amino acids. Germline trimming cut 4 bases from V and 4 bases from J; bases unmatched to any gene: 4. CDR1 and CDR2 from the germline V gene are SGHTA and FQGNSA.

The J gene is TRBJ2-1, the V gene TRBV10-1; 7 nucleotides align to TRBD1. Germline CDR1 and CDR2: WNHNN and SYGVQD (reference sequence). V shed 6 bases, J shed 2 bases, and the junction held 7 bases outside the gene matches. The CDR3 spans 15 residues. In DNA form, the CDR3 reads TGCGCCAGCAGCCCCGGACAGGAAGCCTACAATGAGCAGTTCTTC. Amino acids: CASSPGQEAYNEQFF.

The chain is built from TRBV15 and TRBJ2-2, with a tentative D call TRBD1 (5 bases). This CDR3 region has 16 residues. Trimming pared 6 bases from V and 0 bases from J, leaving 14 bases between. Germline lookup yields CDR1 LNHNV and CDR2 YYDKDF (reference sequence). The CDR3 protein is CATRPRGNPNTGELFF. CDR3 DNA: TGTGCCACCAGACCTAGGGGCAATCCGAACACCGGGGAGCTGTTTTTT.

The genes are TRBV28 and TRBJ1-4; perhaps TRBD1 as D (5 bases). Trimming took off 6 bases at V and 0 bases at J, with 8 bases between the two ends. The CDR3 loop spans 14 amino acids. Germline values: CDR1 MDHEN, CDR2 SYDVKM. This CDR3 reads CASSLTATNEKLFF. The CDR3 coding sequence is TGTGCCAGCAGCCTGACAGCAACTAATGAAAAACTGTTTTTT.